This TCR beta chain derives from a study of blood T cells in healthy people across ages. A J-beta primer mix and a sample-barcoded 5' primer were used in a second PCR of about 7 to 12 cycles. TCRdb redid the calling of the 5' RACE reads with MiXCR, one entry per CDR3 protein. The data hold around 870,000 distinct CDR3 sequences, with 25% to 30% observed a single time. As to this clonotype: At one boundary the junction diverges from the germline segment, which might be a read error.

Material for sequencing was blood. This receptor was taken from an elderly woman in good health.

DNA for the CDR3: TGCAGTACTAGATACAGGGGATCGAGCAATCAGCCCCAGCATTTT. Translating gives CSTRYRGSSNQPQHF. The gene calls are TRBV20-1 and TRBJ1-5; 7 bases line up with TRBD1. Germline-derived CDR1 and CDR2 are DFQATT and SNEGSKA (reference sequence). This CDR3 is 15 amino acids long.